What follows are 20 T cell receptor beta chains derived from one specimen sequenced in a study of technical replicates of blood from a handful of donors. Method: immunoSEQ multiplex PCR; TCRdb's copy keeps in-frame clones and lacks some. The sample has more than 65,000 clones, 75% to 90% seen once; the top ten hold around 3.9%. Source material: PBMCs. The receptor set was obtained from a human donor in good health. Some clones in this sample may be carry-over from other donors' samples.

The chain combines TRBV10-3 with TRBJ2-7; 8 nucleotides agree with TRBD1. Germline V CDR1 and CDR2: ENHRY, SYGVKD. The CDR3 has 13 residues. The junction had 6 bases not matched to a gene; V was cut back by 5 bases and J by 6 bases. CDR3 sequence (DNA): TGTGCCATCAGTCTGACAGGGGTTGGCGAGCAGTACTTC. It encodes CAISLTGVGEQYF.

V usage is TRBV2 and J usage is TRBJ2-3; TRBD2 matches at 16 bases. The CDR3 has 15 residues. V trimming: 6 bases; J trimming: 6 bases; junction bases outside the gene matches: 3. CDR1 is SNHLY, CDR2 FYNNEI, per germline. CDR3 nucleotide sequence: TGTGCCAGCAGGGGACTAGCGGGGGGGCGTGATACGCAGTATTTT. Translation: CASRGLAGGRDTQYF.

The chain couples TRBV5-1 to TRBJ1-1, with D possibly being TRBD1 (5 bases). The length of the CDR3 is 16 residues. Germline CDR1 and CDR2: SGHRS and YFSETQ. Trimming shortened V by 0 bases and J by 0 bases, and 12 bases separated the two germline ends. The CDR3 DNA follows: TGCGCCAGCAGCTTGGGTTCAGGGCTAATGAACACTGAAGCTTTCTTT. It specifies CASSLGSGLMNTEAFF.

Written as DNA, the CDR3 is TGTGCCAGCAGTGAAGGACTAGCCACAGATACGCAGTATTTT. The encoded protein is CASSEGLATDTQYF. The V call is TRBV6-1, the J call TRBJ2-3, with 7 bases aligning to TRBD2. CDR3 length: 14 amino acids. Trimming took 1 base from V and 2 from J; bases not matched to a gene: 0. The germline CDR1 and CDR2 sequences are MNHNS and SASEGT.

The V and J genes are TRBV2 and TRBJ2-2, with D perhaps matching TRBD1 (5 bases). Germline CDR1 is SNHLY and CDR2 is FYNNEI. This CDR3 is built from 13 residues. V dropped 11 bases and J dropped 4 bases, with 14 bases sitting between them. The CDR3 spells CAGKAGFTGELFF. The DNA of the CDR3 is TGTGCCGGTAAAGCAGGGTTCACCGGGGAGCTGTTTTTT.

The J gene is TRBJ1-6, the V gene TRBV9, with TRBD1 as a possible D gene (6 bases). Germline CDR1 and CDR2: SGDLS and YYNGEE. The CDR3 runs 18 residues. V shed 2 bases and J shed 0 bases, with 15 bases lying between them. CDR3 in amino acids: CASSVGGHPSSYNSPLHF. CDR3 DNA: TGTGCCAGCAGCGTTGGGGGCCACCCAAGCTCCTATAATTCACCCCTCCACTTT. Based on the CDR3 plus reference TRBV9 and TRBJ1-6, the full variable domain is DSGVTQTPKHLITATGQRVTLRCSPRSGDLSVYWYQQSLDQGLQFLIQYYNGEERAKGNILERFSAQQFPDLHSELNLSSLELGDSALYFCASSVGGHPSSYNSPLHFGNGTRLTVT.

This clone occurred a few times. This CDR3 is CATSVRGNQPQHF. The CDR3 bases are TGTGCCACCTCCGTTCGCGGCAATCAGCCCCAGCATTTT. The J gene is TRBJ1-5, the V gene TRBV6-6; D is uncertain. From germline, CDR1 is MNHNY and CDR2 SVGAGI (reference sequence). This CDR3 contains 13 residues. V shed 10 bases and J shed 2 bases, with 12 bases lying between them.

V and J are TRBV5-6 and TRBJ1-4; possibly TRBD1 for D (6 bases). V was trimmed by 4 bases and J by 3 bases, leaving 13 bases between them. From germline, CDR1 is SGHDT and CDR2 YYEEEE. The CDR3 extends over 15 amino acids. CDR3 loop: CASSMQGRPNEKLFF. CDR3 sequence (DNA): TGTGCCAGCAGCATGCAGGGGCGGCCTAATGAAAAACTGTTTTTT.

The chain employs TRBV4-1 and TRBJ1-2; D is undetermined. The CDR3 is made up of 12 amino acids. Germline V gene sequence: CDR1 MGHRA, CDR2 YSYEKL. V lost 2 bases, J lost 5 bases, and 6 bases lay in between. The CDR3 reads CASSQFGYGYTF. DNA for the CDR3: TGCGCCAGCAGCCAATTCGGGTATGGCTACACCTTC.

The chain employs TRBV7-8 and TRBJ2-3; TRBD2 matches 13 bases. CDR3 size: 18 residues. Germline-derived CDR1 and CDR2 are SGHVS and FQNEAQ. J was trimmed by 3 bases and V by 5 bases; bases with no gene match: 11. CDR3: CASSPTSGRSRGTDTQYF. The CDR3 nucleotides are TGTGCCAGCAGCCCGACTAGCGGGAGGAGTCGTGGAACAGATACGCAGTATTTT.

This sequence joins TRBV9 and TRBJ2-1; TRBD1 is a possible D gene (7 bases). Germline loops: CDR1 SGDLS, CDR2 YYNGEE. The CDR3 is made up of 19 amino acids. V shed 1 base and J shed 1 base, with 21 bases lying between them. The CDR3 sequence: CASSVLGQGGAESYNEQFF. Here the CDR3 DNA reads TGTGCCAGCAGCGTATTGGGGCAGGGGGGCGCTGAGTCCTACAATGAGCAGTTCTTC.

The V gene is TRBV2, the J gene TRBJ1-6, with D perhaps TRBD1 (6 bases). Deletions cut 4 bases from V and 10 bases from J, with 20 bases between. Germline V CDR1 and CDR2: SNHLY, FYNNEI. CDR3 length equals 16 residues. The CDR3 sequence: CASSVGTTGLQSPLHF. CDR3 sequence (DNA): TGTGCCAGCAGTGTGGGGACTACAGGGCTACAATCACCCCTCCACTTT.

A few counts support this clone. The chain recombines TRBV7-9 with TRBJ2-1, with TRBD1 matching 8 bases. This CDR3 comprises 16 residues. J gave up 4 bases and V 1 base, and 6 bases lay outside the gene matches. Per germline, CDR1 SEHNR and CDR2 FQNEAQ (reference sequence). Here the CDR3 DNA reads TGTGCCAGCAGCTTAGTAGGGACAGGTACATACAATGAGCAGTTCTTC. The encoded protein is CASSLVGTGTYNEQFF. Based on the CDR3 plus reference TRBV7-9 and TRBJ2-1, the full variable domain is DTGVSQNPRHKITKRGQNVTFRCDPISEHNRLYWYRQTLGQGPEFLTYFQNEAQLEKSRLLSDRFSAERPKGSFSTLEIQRTEQGDSAMYLCASSLVGTGTYNEQFFGPGTRLTVL.

This CDR3 is CASSVGGQLEAFF. The DNA for the CDR3 is TGTGCCAGCAGCGTAGGGGGACAGCTTGAAGCTTTCTTT. The rearrangement uses TRBV9 and TRBJ1-1, with 7 nucleotides matching TRBD1. V shed 0 bases and J 7 bases; nucleotides not matched to a gene: 3. Looked up from germline, CDR1 is SGDLS and CDR2 is YYNGEE. CDR3 length equals 13 residues.

The V gene is TRBV29-1, the J gene TRBJ1-2, with 8 bases aligning to TRBD1. The trim removed 1 base at V and 7 bases at J, leaving 2 bases unmatched. The CDR3 has 12 residues. CDR1 is SQVTM, CDR2 ANQGSEA, per germline. The CDR3 nucleotides read TGCAGCGTTGAAGCAGGGGGCAGTGGCTACACCTTC. Translation gives CSVEAGGSGYTF.

This chain uses TRBV6-5 with TRBJ1-5; unclear D gene. The CDR3 contains 14 residues. V was trimmed by 6 bases and J by 0 bases, leaving 9 bases between them. Looked up from germline, CDR1 is MNHEY and CDR2 is SVGAGI. CDR3 coding DNA: TGTGCCAGCAGACCAGGCTATAGCAATCAGCCCCAGCATTTT. Residues: CASRPGYSNQPQHF.

The CDR3 coding sequence is TGTGCCAGCAGTCACGGGCTAGCGGTTAATGAGCAGTTCTTC. Translation gives CASSHGLAVNEQFF. V usage is TRBV6-5 and J usage is TRBJ2-1; 7 bases match TRBD2. The CDR3 spans 14 residues. The V gene's germline CDR1 is MNHEY and CDR2 SVGAGI. V lost 5 bases to trimming and J lost 7 bases; unmatched junction nucleotides: 8.

V gene TRBV9 combines with J gene TRBJ1-4, with 7 bases lining up with TRBD1. The V segment lost 0 bases and the J segment 3 bases; nucleotides outside the gene matches: 5. Germline V CDR1 and CDR2: SGDLS, YYNGEE. There are 16 residues in the CDR3. CDR3 nucleotide sequence: TGTGCCAGCAGCGTAGCGGCAGGGGGAGCTAATGAAAAACTGTTTTTT. It specifies CASSVAAGGANEKLFF.

The chain is built from TRBV5-1 and TRBJ2-4; 9 nucleotides align to TRBD2. Germline V gene data show CDR1 as SGHRS and CDR2 as YFSETQ. The CDR3 is 15 amino acids. J lost 1 base, V lost 4 bases, and 3 bases had no gene match. In nucleotides, the CDR3 is TGCGCCAGCAGCGCGGGGGGGTTGGCCAAAAACATTCAGTACTTC. Amino acids: CASSAGGLAKNIQYF.

The V and J genes are TRBV6-5 and TRBJ1-2, with 10 bases matching TRBD1. Trimming removed 5 bases from V and 4 bases from J; junction bases left unmatched: 7. The germline V gene has CDR1 MNHEY and CDR2 SVGAGI. The CDR3 is made up of 15 amino acids. CDR3 nucleotides: TGTGCCAGCAGTACTCCGGGACAGGGGTTCTATGGCTACACCTTC. As protein: CASSTPGQGFYGYTF.